This T cell receptor beta chain was sequenced in a study of blood T cell repertoires in COVID-19. About the research overall: Nucleic acid was either cDNA or gDNA, and it came from T cells, B-cell-depleted T cells, or PBMCs.

Original data processing: Nucleated cell counts were estimated from reference gene primer amplification. Profiled with immunoSEQ multiplex PCR; TCRdb holds only in-frame clones, not every one. V, J and clone size were drawn from that table, and D and trimming were deduced from the DNA. The table shows around 110,000 clones, with roughly 85% occurring only once. Germline V CDR1 and CDR2: SGHVS, FQNEAQ. The CDR3 sequence is 15 residues long. V lost 1 base to trimming and J lost 8 bases; unmatched junction nucleotides: 9. J is TRBJ1-2 and V is TRBV7-8; the match to TRBD1 covers 8 bases. Sequencing was done on a sample of peripheral blood. This receptor was identified in a man aged 25 to 40 with acute or convalescent COVID-19. The DNA of the CDR3 is TGTGCCAGCAGCTTAGTTCCCGACAGGGGAGGGGGCTACACCTTC. Its protein product is CASSLVPDRGGGYTF.